The 13 T cell receptor beta chains given below trace back to one sample, sequenced in a study of blood T cell repertoires in COVID-19. TCRdb's table, derived via immunoSEQ multiplex PCR, lists solely in-frame clones and lacks some. The sample has a few hundred thousand clones, under 90% seen once. Sample: PBMCs or T cells enriched from blood (not recorded which). These receptor sequences come from a woman aged 25 to 39 who had recovered from COVID-19.

The chain has TRBV4-1 and TRBJ1-2; D is perhaps TRBD1 (6 bases). CDR3 length: 13 amino acids. The V gene's germline CDR1 is MGHRA and CDR2 YSYEKL. Trimming pared 4 bases from V and 4 bases from J, leaving 10 bases between. CDR3 nucleotides: TGCGCCAGCAGCCCCGACAGGCTCTATGGCTACACCTTC. Its translation is CASSPDRLYGYTF.

V usage is TRBV28 and J usage is TRBJ1-2, with D possibly being TRBD1 (5 bases). This CDR3 spans 14 amino acids. V was cut by 6 bases and J by 8 bases, with 19 bases left in between. Germline assignment: CDR1 MDHEN and CDR2 SYDVKM. CDR3 sequence (DNA): TGTGCCAGCAGCCCACCCGGGGGGGGGTTGGGCTACACCTTC. This translates into CASSPPGGGLGYTF.

The V and J genes are TRBV5-1 and TRBJ2-2, with D unresolved. CDR1 is SGHRS and CDR2 is YFSETQ in the germline V gene. The CDR3 loop spans 14 amino acids. The V end lost 4 bases, the J end lost 4 bases, and 11 bases lay between the germline ends. CDR3 amino acids: CASSRFYGTGELFF. The CDR3 DNA follows: TGCGCCAGCAGCCGATTCTACGGCACCGGGGAGCTGTTTTTT.

This clone was detected a few times. V gene TRBV6-6 combines with J gene TRBJ1-2; 10 bases match TRBD1. Germline CDR1 and CDR2: MNHNY and SVGAGI (reference sequence). Trimming at V came to 6 bases and at J to 8 bases, leaving 21 bases not matched to a gene. The CDR3 contains 18 residues. Here the CDR3 reads CASSRAPRRDRGSIGYTF. DNA for the CDR3: TGTGCCAGCAGCCGAGCCCCAAGGAGGGACAGGGGATCGATCGGCTACACCTTC.

J is TRBJ2-2 and V is TRBV24-1; D may be TRBD2 (5 bases). In germline, CDR1 is KGHDR, CDR2 SFDVKD. Trimming took off 6 bases at V and 3 bases at J, with 10 bases between the two ends. CDR3 length: 14 amino acids. The CDR3 region is CATSPNGDTGELFF. Here the CDR3 DNA reads TGTGCCACCAGTCCTAACGGGGACACCGGGGAGCTGTTTTTT.

CDR3 sequence (DNA): TGCAGCGTTGACTCCCGTACCGACTCGGGAAACACCATATATTTT. Protein: CSVDSRTDSGNTIYF. The rearrangement joins TRBV29-1 to TRBJ1-3; D is unresolved. The germline CDR1 and CDR2 sequences are SQVTM and ANQGSEA. With 3 bases removed from V and 4 bases from J, the gap between germline ends came to 16 bases. There are 15 residues in the CDR3.

The genes are TRBV7-2 and TRBJ1-4, with D possibly being TRBD1 (5 bases). The V and J ends lost 2 bases and 3 bases respectively, with 7 bases between them. The CDR3 length is 14 residues. Germline V CDR1 and CDR2: SGHTA, FQGNSA. DNA for the CDR3: TGTGCCAGCAGCTTACCGGGGGCTAATGAAAAACTGTTTTTT. It is translated as CASSLPGANEKLFF. The whole variable domain, filled in from reference TRBV7-2 and TRBJ1-4, reads GAGVSQSPSNKVTEKGKDVELRCDPISGHTALYWYRQSLGQGLEFLIYFQGNSAPDKSGLPSDRFSAERTGGSVSTLTIQRTQQEDSAVYLCASSLPGANEKLFFGSGTQLSVL.

V and J are TRBV5-5 and TRBJ1-3; unclear D gene. The CDR3 totals 10 residues. Germline V gene data show CDR1 as SGHKS and CDR2 as YYEKEE (reference sequence). V was shortened by 4 bases and J by 15 bases, with 11 bases between the two germline ends. CDR3 in amino acids: CASSPAVPYF. CDR3 coding DNA: TGTGCCAGCAGCCCTGCGGTTCCATATTTT.

The rearrangement joins TRBV5-1 to TRBJ2-3, with D tentatively TRBD2 (7 bases). Between the trimmed V and J ends, which lost 7 bases and 4 bases, there was a span of 19 bases. This CDR3 contains 15 residues. Germline loops: CDR1 SGHRS, CDR2 YFSETQ. The CDR3 DNA is TGCGCCAGCGGGAGGGGGACTAACCGTCCAGATACGCAGTATTTT. Its protein product is CASGRGTNRPDTQYF.

A remark on this clone: Compared with germline, one end of the junction differs, possibly owing to a read error. The chain combines TRBV7-7 with TRBJ2-1; TRBD2 matches at 7 bases. The length of the CDR3 is 15 residues. Germline values: CDR1 SSHAT, CDR2 FNYEAQ (reference sequence). Written as DNA, the CDR3 is TGTGCTAGCAGCTTAGAAGCGGGGATGGCCAATGAGCAGTTCTTC. Amino acid sequence: CASSLEAGMANEQFF.

In this sample, this clone turned up once. An end of the junction differs from the germline gene, which may be a read error. This chain uses TRBV28 with TRBJ1-2; 7 nucleotides line up with TRBD1. From germline, CDR1 is MDHEN and CDR2 SYDVKM. The CDR3 loop spans 10 amino acids. CDR3 DNA: TGTGCCAGCAGGGGCCGGACAGGTTCTTTC. Encoded protein: CASRGRTGSF.

This clone was seen only a few times. J is TRBJ2-7 and V is TRBV7-9; a possible D gene is TRBD2 (7 bases). The CDR3 runs to 14 residues. The V end was cut by 0 bases, the J end by 7 bases, with 13 bases between. CDR1 and CDR2 (germline): SEHNR, FQNEAQ (reference sequence). The CDR3 region has the DNA TGTGCCAGCAGCTTAGCGGGGGGGCCGCGAGAGCAGTACTTC. It encodes CASSLAGGPREQYF.

The chain recombines TRBV10-3 with TRBJ1-5, with 10 bases matching TRBD1. There are 14 residues in the CDR3. V gave up 3 bases and J gave up 7 bases; unmatched junction bases: 3. Germline V lookup: CDR1 ENHRY, CDR2 SYGVKD. The CDR3 sequence is CAISDGTGVQPQHF. DNA of the CDR3: TGTGCCATCAGTGACGGGACAGGGGTACAGCCCCAGCATTTT.